Presented here are 9 T cell receptor beta chains from one specimen sequenced in a study of PD-1 blockade in mismatch repair-deficient tumors. Clones were read by immunoSEQ multiplex PCR, and TCRdb kept only the in-frame ones, dropping some. The sample has some 130,000 clones, almost 90% seen once; the top ten hold about 11%. Material: peripheral blood, obtained approximately 69 weeks after starting pembrolizumab. Receptor source: an adult with mismatch repair-deficient cancer.

This chain links TRBV2 with TRBJ1-5; D unclear. With 6 bases removed from V and 1 base from J, the gap between germline ends came to 10 bases. From germline, CDR1 is SNHLY and CDR2 FYNNEI. The CDR3 is 14 amino acids. The CDR3 reads CASREGVSNQPQHF. CDR3 bases: TGTGCCAGCAGAGAGGGAGTCAGCAATCAGCCCCAGCATTTT.

The rearrangement uses TRBV6-1 and TRBJ2-5, with 14 bases identical to TRBD2. Looked up from germline, CDR1 is MNHNS and CDR2 is SASEGT. V shed 6 bases and J 4 bases; nucleotides not matched to a gene: 4. This CDR3 is 15 amino acids long. CDR3 residues: CASSKGTSGRETQYF. The CDR3 DNA is TGTGCCAGCAGCAAGGGGACTAGCGGGAGAGAGACCCAGTACTTC.

The V call is TRBV11-2, the J call TRBJ2-5, with D perhaps matching TRBD1 (7 bases). With 4 bases removed from V and 5 bases from J, the gap between germline ends came to 14 bases. CDR3 length: 14 residues. Germline assignment: CDR1 SGHAT and CDR2 FQNNGV. The CDR3 DNA sequence: TGTGCCAGCAGCTCGGAGGGGGCGCGGGAGACCCAGTACTTC. Its protein product is CASSSEGARETQYF. Variable domain in full (rest from reference TRBV11-2 and TRBJ2-5): EAGVAQSPRYKIIEKRQSVAFWCNPISGHATLYWYQQILGQGPKLLIQFQNNGVVDDSQLPKDRFSAERLKGVDSTLKIQPAKLEDSAVYLCASSSEGARETQYFGPGTRLLVL.

V is TRBV28 and J is TRBJ2-1; D remains ambiguous. The V end lost 3 bases, the J end lost 10 bases, and 10 bases lay between the germline ends. Germline values: CDR1 MDHEN, CDR2 SYDVKM. The length of the CDR3 is 12 residues. The CDR3 DNA sequence: TGTGCCAGCAGTTTGCGGCCCGCGGAGCAGTTCTTC. Its protein product is CASSLRPAEQFF.

This chain joins TRBV5-1 and TRBJ1-1; D uncertain. The germline gives CDR1 SGHRS, CDR2 YFSETQ. V lost 1 base and J lost 1, with 11 bases in between. This CDR3 is built from 15 residues. The CDR3 sequence is CASSLSVNKNTEAFF. In DNA, the CDR3 is TGCGCCAGCAGCTTGTCAGTCAATAAGAACACTGAAGCTTTCTTT. Using reference TRBV5-1 and TRBJ1-1 for the parts outside the CDR3, the full variable domain is KAGVTQTPRYLIKTRGQQVTLSCSPISGHRSVSWYQQTPGQGLQFLFEYFSETQRNKGNFPGRFSGRQFSNSRSEMNVSTLELGDSALYLCASSLSVNKNTEAFFGQGTRLTVV.

This chain uses TRBV30 with TRBJ1-1, with D perhaps TRBD1 (6 bases). In germline, CDR1 is GTSNPN, CDR2 SVGIG (reference sequence). V was clipped by 2 bases and J by 5 bases, with 15 bases between them. This CDR3 spans 14 amino acids. CDR3 sequence (DNA): TGTGCCTGGAGTCAACAGGGCCCAGGGACTGAAGCTTTCTTT. This encodes CAWSQQGPGTEAFF.

This clone has just one count. The chain is built from TRBV5-4 and TRBJ1-4; 7 positions match TRBD1. The ends lost 1 base at V and 7 bases at J; junction bases unmatched: 4. Per the germline V gene, CDR1 is SGHNT and CDR2 is YYREEE (reference sequence). CDR3 length equals 14 residues. DNA of the CDR3: TGTGCCAGCAGCTTGAGGGGGACAGCTGAAAAACTGTTTTTT. This codes for CASSLRGTAEKLFF.

J is TRBJ2-5 and V is TRBV29-1, with D unclear. With 1 base removed from V and 5 bases from J, the gap between germline ends came to 14 bases. The CDR3 covers 14 residues. Germline V gene sequence: CDR1 SQVTM, CDR2 ANQGSEA. The CDR3 DNA is TGCAGCGTTGAAGGTTTAGGCATCGAGGAGACCCAGTACTTC. Its protein is CSVEGLGIEETQYF.

The chain carries TRBV10-3 and TRBJ2-7; TRBD1 matches at 12 bases. Trimming at V came to 3 bases and at J to 5 bases, leaving 8 bases not matched to a gene. Germline V gene lookup returns CDR1 ENHRY and CDR2 SYGVKD. The CDR3 totals 16 residues. CDR3 bases: TGTGCCATCAGTGACCCGGGACAGGGGGCAATGAACGAGCAGTACTTC. Translating gives CAISDPGQGAMNEQYF.